The present T cell receptor beta chain was sequenced within a study of blood T cell repertoires in COVID-19. Overall study context: COVID-19 samples, acute and convalescent, were from the United States, Italy and Spain. Sources were T cells, B-cell-depleted T cells, or PBMCs; the material itself was cDNA or gDNA.

Per germline, CDR1 KGHSH and CDR2 LQKENI. The CDR3 sequence is 14 residues long. V dropped 7 bases and J dropped 1 base, with 13 bases sitting between them. Generated by immunoSEQ multiplex PCR, the TCRdb table keeps only in-frame clones and is missing some. The sample has 380,000 or so clones, more than 80% seen once. The V call is TRBV18, the J call TRBJ1-1; D is undetermined. Sequenced sample: peripheral blood. This TCR was recovered from a man between 40 and 49 years old with acute or convalescent COVID-19. CDR3 loop: CASCNSPGNTEAFF. The CDR3 bases are TGTGCCAGCTGCAACTCCCCGGGGAACACTGAAGCTTTCTTT.